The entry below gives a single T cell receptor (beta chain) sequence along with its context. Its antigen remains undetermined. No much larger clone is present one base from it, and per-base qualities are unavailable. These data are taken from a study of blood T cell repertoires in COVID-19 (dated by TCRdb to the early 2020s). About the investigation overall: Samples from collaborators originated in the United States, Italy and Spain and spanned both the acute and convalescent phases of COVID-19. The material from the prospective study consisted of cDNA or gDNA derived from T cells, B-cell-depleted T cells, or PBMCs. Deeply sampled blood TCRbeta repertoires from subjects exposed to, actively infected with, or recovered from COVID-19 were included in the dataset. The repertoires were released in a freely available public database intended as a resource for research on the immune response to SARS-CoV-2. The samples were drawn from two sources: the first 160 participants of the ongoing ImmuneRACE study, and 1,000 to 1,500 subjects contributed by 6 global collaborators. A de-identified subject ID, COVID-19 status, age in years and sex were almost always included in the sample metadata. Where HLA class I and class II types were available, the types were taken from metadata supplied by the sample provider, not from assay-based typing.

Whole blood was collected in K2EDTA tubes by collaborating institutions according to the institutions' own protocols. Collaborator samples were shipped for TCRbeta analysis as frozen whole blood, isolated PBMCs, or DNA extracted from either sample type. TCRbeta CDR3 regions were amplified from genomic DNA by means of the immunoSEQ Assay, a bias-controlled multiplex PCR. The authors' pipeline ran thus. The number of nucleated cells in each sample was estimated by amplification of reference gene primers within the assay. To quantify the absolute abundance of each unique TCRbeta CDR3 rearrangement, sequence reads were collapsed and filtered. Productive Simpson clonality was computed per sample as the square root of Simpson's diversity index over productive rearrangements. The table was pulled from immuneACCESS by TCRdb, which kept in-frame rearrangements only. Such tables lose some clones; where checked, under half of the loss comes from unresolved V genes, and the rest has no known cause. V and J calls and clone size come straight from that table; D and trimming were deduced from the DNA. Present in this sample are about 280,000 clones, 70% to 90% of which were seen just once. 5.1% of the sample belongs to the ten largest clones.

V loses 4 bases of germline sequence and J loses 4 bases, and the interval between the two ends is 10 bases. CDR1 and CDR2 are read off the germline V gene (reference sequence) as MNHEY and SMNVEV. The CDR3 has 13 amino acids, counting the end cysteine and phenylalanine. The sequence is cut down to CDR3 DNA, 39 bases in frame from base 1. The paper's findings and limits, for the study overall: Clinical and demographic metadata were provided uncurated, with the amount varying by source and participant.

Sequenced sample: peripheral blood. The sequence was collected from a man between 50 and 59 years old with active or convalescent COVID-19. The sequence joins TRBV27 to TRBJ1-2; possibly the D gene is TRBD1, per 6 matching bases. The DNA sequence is TGTGCCAGCAGTTCACAGGGCACCTATGGCTACACCTTC. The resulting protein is CASSSQGTYGYTF.